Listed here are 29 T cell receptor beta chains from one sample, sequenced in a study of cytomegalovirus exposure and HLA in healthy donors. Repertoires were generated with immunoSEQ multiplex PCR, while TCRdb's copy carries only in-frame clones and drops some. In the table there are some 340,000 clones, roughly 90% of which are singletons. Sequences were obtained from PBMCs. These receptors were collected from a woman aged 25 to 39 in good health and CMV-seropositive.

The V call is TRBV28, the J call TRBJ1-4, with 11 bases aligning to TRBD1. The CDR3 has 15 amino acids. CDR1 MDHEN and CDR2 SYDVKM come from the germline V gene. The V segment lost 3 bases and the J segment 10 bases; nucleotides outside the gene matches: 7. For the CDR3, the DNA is TGTGCCAGCAGTTTCTTCGGACAGGGGGCTGGAAAACTGTTTTTT. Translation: CASSFFGQGAGKLFF. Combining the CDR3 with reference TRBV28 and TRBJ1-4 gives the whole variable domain DVKVTQSSRYLVKRTGEKVFLECVQDMDHENMFWYRQDPGLGLRLIYFSYDVKMKEKGDIPEGYSVSREKKERFSLILESASTNQTSMYLCASSFFGQGAGKLFFGSGTQLSVL.

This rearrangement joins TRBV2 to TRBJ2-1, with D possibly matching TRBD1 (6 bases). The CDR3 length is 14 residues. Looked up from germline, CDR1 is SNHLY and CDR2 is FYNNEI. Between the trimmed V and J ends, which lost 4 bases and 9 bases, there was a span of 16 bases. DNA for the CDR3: TGTGCCAGCAGTGTTCGAGGGGGAAGCGGTGAGCAGTTCTTC. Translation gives CASSVRGGSGEQFF.

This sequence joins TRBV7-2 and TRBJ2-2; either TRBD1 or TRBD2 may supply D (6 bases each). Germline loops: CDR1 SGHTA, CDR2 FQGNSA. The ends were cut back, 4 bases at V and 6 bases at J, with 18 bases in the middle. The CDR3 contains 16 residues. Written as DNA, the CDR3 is TGTGCCAGCAGCTCTCAGGGGCGCACGGGAGCCGGGGAGCTGTTTTTT. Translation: CASSSQGRTGAGELFF.

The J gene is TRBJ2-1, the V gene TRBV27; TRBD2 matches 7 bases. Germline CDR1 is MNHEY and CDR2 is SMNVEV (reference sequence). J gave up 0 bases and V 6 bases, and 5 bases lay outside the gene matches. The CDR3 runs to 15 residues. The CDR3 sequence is CASRTGGPSYNEQFF. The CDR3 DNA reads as TGTGCCAGCAGGACGGGGGGACCCTCCTACAATGAGCAGTTCTTC.

This CDR3 is CASSSNPGGFTGELFF. CDR3 nucleotide sequence: TGCGCCAGCAGCTCAAACCCAGGGGGATTCACCGGGGAGCTGTTTTTT. The rearrangement uses TRBV5-1 and TRBJ2-2; 7 positions agree with TRBD1. The J segment lost 4 bases and the V segment lost 3 bases, leaving 9 bases of the junction unmatched. Germline CDR1 reads SGHRS; CDR2 reads YFSETQ. CDR3 length: 16 amino acids.

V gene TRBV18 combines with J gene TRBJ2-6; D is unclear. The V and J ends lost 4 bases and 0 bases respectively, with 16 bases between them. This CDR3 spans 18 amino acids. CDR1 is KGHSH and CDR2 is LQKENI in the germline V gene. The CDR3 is CASSQSPGFDSGANVLTF. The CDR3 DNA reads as TGTGCCAGCTCACAATCCCCAGGTTTTGACTCTGGGGCCAACGTCCTGACTTTC.

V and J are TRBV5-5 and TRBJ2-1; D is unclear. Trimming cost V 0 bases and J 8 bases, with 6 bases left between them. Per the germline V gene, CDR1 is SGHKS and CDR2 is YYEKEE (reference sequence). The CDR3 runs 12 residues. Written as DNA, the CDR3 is TGTGCCAGCAGCTTGGTAAGCGATGAGCAGTTCTTC. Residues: CASSLVSDEQFF.

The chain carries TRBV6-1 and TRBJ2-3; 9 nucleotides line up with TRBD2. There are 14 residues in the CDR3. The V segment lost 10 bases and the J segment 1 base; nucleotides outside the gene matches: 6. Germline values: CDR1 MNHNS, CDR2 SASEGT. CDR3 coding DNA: TGTGCCACCCCCGGGACTAGCCGCACAGATACGCAGTATTTT. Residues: CATPGTSRTDTQYF.

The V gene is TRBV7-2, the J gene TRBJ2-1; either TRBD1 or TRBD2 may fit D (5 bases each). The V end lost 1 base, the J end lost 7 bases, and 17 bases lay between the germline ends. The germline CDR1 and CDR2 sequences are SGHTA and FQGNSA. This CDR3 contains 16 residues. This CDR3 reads CASSLGGPRGPNEQFF. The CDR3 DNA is TGTGCCAGCAGCTTAGGGGGACCCCGAGGGCCTAATGAGCAGTTCTTC.

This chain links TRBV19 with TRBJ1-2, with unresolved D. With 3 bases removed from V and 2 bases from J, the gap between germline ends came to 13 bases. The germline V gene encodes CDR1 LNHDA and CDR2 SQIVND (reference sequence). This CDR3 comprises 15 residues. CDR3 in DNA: TGTGCCAGTAGTATTCCTTCAGGAAGCAACTATGGCTACACCTTC. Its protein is CASSIPSGSNYGYTF.

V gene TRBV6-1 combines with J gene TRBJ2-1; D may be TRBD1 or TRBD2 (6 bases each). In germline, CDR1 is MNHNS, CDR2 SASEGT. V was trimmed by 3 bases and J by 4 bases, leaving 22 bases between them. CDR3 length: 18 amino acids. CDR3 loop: CASSERVGGPYYYNEQFF. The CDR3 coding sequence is TGTGCCAGCAGTGAGAGGGTCGGGGGCCCGTACTATTACAATGAGCAGTTCTTC.

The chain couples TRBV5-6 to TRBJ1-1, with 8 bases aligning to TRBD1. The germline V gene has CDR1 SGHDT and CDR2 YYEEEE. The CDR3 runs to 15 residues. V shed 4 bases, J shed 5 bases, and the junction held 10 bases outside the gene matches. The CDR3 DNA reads TGTGCCAGCAGCCTTGGTGTGACAGGGGTAACTGAAGCTTTCTTT. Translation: CASSLGVTGVTEAFF.

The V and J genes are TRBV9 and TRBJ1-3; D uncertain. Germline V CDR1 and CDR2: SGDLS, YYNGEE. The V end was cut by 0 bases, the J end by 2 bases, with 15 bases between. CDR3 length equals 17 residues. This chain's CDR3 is CASSVERNSRPGNTIYF. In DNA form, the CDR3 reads TGTGCCAGCAGCGTAGAGAGAAACAGTAGACCTGGAAACACCATATATTTT.

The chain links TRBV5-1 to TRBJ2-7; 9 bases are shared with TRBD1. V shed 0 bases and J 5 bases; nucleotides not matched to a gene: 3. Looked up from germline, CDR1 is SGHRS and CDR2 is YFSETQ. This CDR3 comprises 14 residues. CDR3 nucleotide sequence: TGCGCCAGCAGCTTGGGGGGACAGGGAAACGAGCAGTACTTC. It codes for CASSLGGQGNEQYF.

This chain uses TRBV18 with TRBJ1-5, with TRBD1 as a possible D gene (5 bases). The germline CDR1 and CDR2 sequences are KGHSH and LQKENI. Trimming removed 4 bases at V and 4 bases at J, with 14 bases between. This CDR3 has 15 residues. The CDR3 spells CASSRDAYENQPQHF. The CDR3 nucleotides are TGTGCCAGCTCACGGGACGCCTACGAGAATCAGCCCCAGCATTTT.

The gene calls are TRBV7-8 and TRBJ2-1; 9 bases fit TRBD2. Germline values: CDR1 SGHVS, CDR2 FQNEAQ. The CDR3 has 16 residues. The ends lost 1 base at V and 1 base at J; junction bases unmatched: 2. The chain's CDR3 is CASSLGLAGSYNEQFF. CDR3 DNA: TGTGCCAGCAGCTTAGGGCTAGCGGGATCCTACAATGAGCAGTTCTTC.

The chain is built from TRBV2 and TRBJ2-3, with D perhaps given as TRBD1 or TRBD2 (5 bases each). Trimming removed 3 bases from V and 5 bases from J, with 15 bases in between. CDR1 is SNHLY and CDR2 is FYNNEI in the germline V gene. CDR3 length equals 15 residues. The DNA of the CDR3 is TGTGCCAGCAGTGAGGGACCTTCGTCGGGAGATACGCAGTATTTT. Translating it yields CASSEGPSSGDTQYF.

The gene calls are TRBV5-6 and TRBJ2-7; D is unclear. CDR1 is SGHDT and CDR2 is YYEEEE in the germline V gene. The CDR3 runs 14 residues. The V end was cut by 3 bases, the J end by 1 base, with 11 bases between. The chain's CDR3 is CASSSSPPSYEQYF. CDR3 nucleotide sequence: TGTGCCAGCAGCTCCTCCCCGCCGTCCTACGAGCAGTACTTC. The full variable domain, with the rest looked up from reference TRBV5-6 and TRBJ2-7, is DAGVTQSPTHLIKTRGQQVTLRCSPKSGHDTVSWYQQALGQGPQFIFQYYEEEERQRGNFPDRFSGHQFPNYSSELNVNALLLGDSALYLCASSSSPPSYEQYFGPGTRLTVT.

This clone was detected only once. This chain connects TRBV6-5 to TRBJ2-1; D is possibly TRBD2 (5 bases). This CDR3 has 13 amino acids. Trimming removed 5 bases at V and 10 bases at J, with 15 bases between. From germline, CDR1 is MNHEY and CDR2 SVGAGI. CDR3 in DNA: TGTGCCAGCAGTCCTTATCCGGGGTTCGAGCAGTTCTTC. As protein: CASSPYPGFEQFF.

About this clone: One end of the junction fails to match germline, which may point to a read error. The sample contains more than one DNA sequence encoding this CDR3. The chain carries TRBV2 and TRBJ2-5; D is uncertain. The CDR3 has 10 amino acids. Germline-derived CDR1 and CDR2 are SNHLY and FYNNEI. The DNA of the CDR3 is TGTGCCAGCAGCGAAGAGACCCAGTACTTC. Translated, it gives CASSEETQYF. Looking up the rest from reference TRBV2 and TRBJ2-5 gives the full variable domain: EPEVTQTPSHQVTQMGQEVILRCVPISNHLYFYWYRQILGQKVEFLVSFYNNEISEKSEIFDDQFSVERPDGSNFTLKIRSTKLEDSAMYFCASSEETQYFGPGTRLLVL.

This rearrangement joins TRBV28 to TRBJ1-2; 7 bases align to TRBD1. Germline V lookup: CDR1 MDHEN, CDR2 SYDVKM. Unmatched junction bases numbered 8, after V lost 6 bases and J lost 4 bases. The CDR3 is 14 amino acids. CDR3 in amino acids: CASRTGANSYGYTF. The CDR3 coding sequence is TGTGCCAGCAGAACAGGGGCAAACAGCTATGGCTACACCTTC.

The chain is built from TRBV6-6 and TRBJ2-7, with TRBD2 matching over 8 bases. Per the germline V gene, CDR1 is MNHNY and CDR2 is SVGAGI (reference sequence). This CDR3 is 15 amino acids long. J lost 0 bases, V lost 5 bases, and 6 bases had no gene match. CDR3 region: CASSATSGNSYEQYF. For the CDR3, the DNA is TGTGCCAGCAGTGCTACTAGCGGCAACTCCTACGAGCAGTACTTC.

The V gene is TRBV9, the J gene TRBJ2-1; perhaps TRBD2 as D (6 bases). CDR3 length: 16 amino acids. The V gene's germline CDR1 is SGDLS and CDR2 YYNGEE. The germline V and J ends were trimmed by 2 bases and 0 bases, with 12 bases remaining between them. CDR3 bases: TGTGCCAGCAGCGTCGGGACTCGAGGCTCCTACAATGAGCAGTTCTTC. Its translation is CASSVGTRGSYNEQFF.

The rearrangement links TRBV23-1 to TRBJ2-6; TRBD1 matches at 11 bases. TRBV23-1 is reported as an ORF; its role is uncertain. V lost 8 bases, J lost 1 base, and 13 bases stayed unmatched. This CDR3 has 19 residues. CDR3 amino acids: CASRNPGQGESSGANVLTF. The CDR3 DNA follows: TGCGCCAGCCGGAACCCGGGACAGGGGGAAAGTTCTGGGGCCAACGTCCTGACTTTC.

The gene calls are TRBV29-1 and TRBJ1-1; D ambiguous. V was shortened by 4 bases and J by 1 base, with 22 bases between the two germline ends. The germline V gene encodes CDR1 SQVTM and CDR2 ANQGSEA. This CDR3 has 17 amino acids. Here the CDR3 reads CSVALRRKGQANTEAFF. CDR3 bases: TGCAGCGTTGCGCTTAGGAGAAAAGGCCAAGCGAACACTGAAGCTTTCTTT.

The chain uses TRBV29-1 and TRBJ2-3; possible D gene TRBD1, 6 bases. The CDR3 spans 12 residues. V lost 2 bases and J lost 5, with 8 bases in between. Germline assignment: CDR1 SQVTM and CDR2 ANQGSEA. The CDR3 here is CSVEPGVDTQYF. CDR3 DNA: TGCAGCGTTGAACCAGGGGTAGATACGCAGTATTTT.

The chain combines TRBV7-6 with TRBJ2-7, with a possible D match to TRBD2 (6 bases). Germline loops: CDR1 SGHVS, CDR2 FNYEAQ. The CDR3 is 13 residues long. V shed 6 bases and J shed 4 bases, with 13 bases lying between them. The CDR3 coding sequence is TGTGCCAGCAGTTCCACGGGGGTGTACGAGCAGTACTTC. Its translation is CASSSTGVYEQYF.

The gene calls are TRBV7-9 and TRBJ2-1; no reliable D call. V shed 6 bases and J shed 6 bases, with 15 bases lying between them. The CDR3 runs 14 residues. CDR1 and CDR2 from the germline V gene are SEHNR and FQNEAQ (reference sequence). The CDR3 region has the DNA TGTGCCAGCAGTTGGAACTCGGGCGGCAATGAGCAGTTCTTC. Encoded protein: CASSWNSGGNEQFF.

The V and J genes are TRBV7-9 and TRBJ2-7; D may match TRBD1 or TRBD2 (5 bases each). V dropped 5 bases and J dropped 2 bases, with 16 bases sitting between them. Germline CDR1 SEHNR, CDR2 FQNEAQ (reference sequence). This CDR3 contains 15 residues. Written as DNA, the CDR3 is TGTGCCAGCAGCAATACCCGGGGCAAACCCTACGAGCAGTACTTC. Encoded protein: CASSNTRGKPYEQYF. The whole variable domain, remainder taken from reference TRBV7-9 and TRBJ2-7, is DTGVSQNPRHKITKRGQNVTFRCDPISEHNRLYWYRQTLGQGPEFLTYFQNEAQLEKSRLLSDRFSAERPKGSFSTLEIQRTEQGDSAMYLCASSNTRGKPYEQYFGPGTRLTVT.